Listed here is a single T cell receptor beta chain. Measured with immunoSEQ multiplex PCR; TCRdb has only the in-frame clones, and not every one. The sample carries 350,000 to 550,000 clones, over 75% recorded once. V was clipped by 4 bases and J by 8 bases, with 6 bases between them. Germline V lookup: CDR1 SGHAT, CDR2 FQNNGV. The CDR3 length is 11 residues. This sample was taken from a study of blood T cell repertoires in COVID-19. The source material was PBMCs or T cells enriched from blood (not recorded which). The receptor was isolated from a young man who had recovered from COVID-19. The chain recombines TRBV11-2 with TRBJ2-1, with D hard to call. The CDR3 protein is CASSSSYEQFF. The CDR3, as DNA: TGTGCCAGCAGCTCATCATATGAGCAGTTCTTC.